A selection of T cell receptor beta chains follows, all from one sample in a study of blood T cell repertoires in COVID-19. Clones were sequenced by immunoSEQ multiplex PCR, and TCRdb holds only the in-frame ones, with some missing. This table holds under 350,000 clones, more than 75% found once. Sequenced input: PBMCs or T cells enriched from blood (not recorded which). The receptors here all came from a man aged 25-40 years who had recovered from COVID-19. CDR3s include the opening cysteine and the closing phenylalanine or tryptophan. Each record gives: clone size, V gene, J gene, D gene, CDR3 DNA, CDR3 protein. The D gene is left open where the match is weak. Size values are once, few and many counts, or a class for expanded clones, and some rows have none.

-	TRBV29-1	TRBJ2-3	TRBD1	TGCAGCGTTGATGTGGACAGGGGGCCCTATACGCAGTATTTT	CSVDVDRGPYTQYF
-	TRBV2	TRBJ2-3	TRBD2	TGTGCCAGCAGTGAAGCGGTACAGGTGGGGGGGAGCACAGATACGCAGTATTTT	CASSEAVQVGGSTDTQYF
-	TRBV5-6	TRBJ1-2	-	TGTGCCAGCAGCTTGGTCGGTGGCTACACCTTC	CASSLVGGYTF
-	TRBV7-2	TRBJ1-5	-	TGTGCCAGCAGCAGCCGGGGAGGGCAGCCCCAGCATTTT	CASSSRGGQPQHF
-	TRBV5-1	TRBJ1-1	TRBD1	TGCGCCAGCAGCCTCTCGACAGGGGGCAGTGGTGAAGCTTTCTTT	CASSLSTGGSGEAFF
-	TRBV12-3/TRBV12-4	TRBJ1-2	-	TGTGCCAGCAGTTTCGACAGGAACTATGGCTACACCTTC	CASSFDRNYGYTF
-	TRBV5-6	TRBJ2-7	TRBD1	TGTGCCAGCACCCCTTGGGACAGCACCTACGAGCAGTACTTC	CASTPWDSTYEQYF
-	TRBV7-2	TRBJ2-1	TRBD2	TGTGCCAGCAGCCACGGGGGGGCCTACAATGAGCAGTTCTTC	CASSHGGAYNEQFF
-	TRBV6-5	TRBJ1-2	-	TGTGCCAGCAGTTACATAGCAGACTATGGCTACACCTTC	CASSYIADYGYTF
-	TRBV2	TRBJ2-2	-	TGTGCCAGTCGCTTGACTTTCAACACCGGGGAGCTGTTTTTT	CASRLTFNTGELFF
-	TRBV2	TRBJ1-5	TRBD1	TGTGCCAGCAGCCGAGGGACAGGGAATCAGCCCCAGCATTTT	CASSRGTGNQPQHF
-	TRBV5-5	TRBJ2-1	-	TGTGCCAGCAGCGGGGCTGTGGGAAATCCTGAGCAGTTCTTC	CASSGAVGNPEQFF
-	TRBV24-1	TRBJ2-3	TRBD2	TGTGCCACCAGTGATACAGCGGGGATCACAGATACGCAGTATTTT	CATSDTAGITDTQYF
-	TRBV29-1	TRBJ2-3	TRBD2	TGCAGCGTTGAGCCGATTCTAGCGGGAGAGGAGTATTTT	CSVEPILAGEEYF
-	TRBV2	TRBJ1-6	-	TGTGCCAGAACAGGGAGGGATAATTCACCCCTCCACTTT	CARTGRDNSPLHF
-	TRBV2	TRBJ2-3	-	TGTGCCAGCAGTGACAACGAGATCTCCGGCGGCTTCACAGATACGCAGTATTTT	CASSDNEISGGFTDTQYF
once	TRBV11-2	TRBJ2-4	-	TGTGCCAGCAGCAGTCCGATCAGTAAAAACATTCAGTACTTC	CASSSPISKNIQYF
once	TRBV5-6	TRBJ2-2	TRBD2	TGTGCCAGCAGCTTGGGCGGGAGTTCTACCGGGGAGCTGTTTTTT	CASSLGGSSTGELFF
-	TRBV7-2	TRBJ2-2	-	TGTGCCAGCAGCTTAGTGAGCCAAATTAACACCGGGGAGCTGTTTTTT	CASSLVSQINTGELFF
-	TRBV4-2	TRBJ1-2	TRBD1	TGTGCCAGCAGCCAGCCGGGACAGCGTAACTATGGCTACACCTTC	CASSQPGQRNYGYTF